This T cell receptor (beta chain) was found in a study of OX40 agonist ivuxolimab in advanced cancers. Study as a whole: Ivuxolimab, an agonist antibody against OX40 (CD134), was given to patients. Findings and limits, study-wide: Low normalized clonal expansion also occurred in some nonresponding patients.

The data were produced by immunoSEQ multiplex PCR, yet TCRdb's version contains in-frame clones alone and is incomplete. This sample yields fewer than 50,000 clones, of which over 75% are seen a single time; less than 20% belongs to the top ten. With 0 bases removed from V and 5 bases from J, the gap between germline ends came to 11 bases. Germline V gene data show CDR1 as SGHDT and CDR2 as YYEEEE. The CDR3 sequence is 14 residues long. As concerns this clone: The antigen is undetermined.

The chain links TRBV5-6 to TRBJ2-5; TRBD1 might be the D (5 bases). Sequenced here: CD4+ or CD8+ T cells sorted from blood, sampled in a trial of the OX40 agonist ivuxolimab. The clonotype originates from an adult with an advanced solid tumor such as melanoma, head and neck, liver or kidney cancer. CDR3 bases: TGTGCCAGCAGCTTGGAGGCCCAGGGTGAGACCCAGTACTTC. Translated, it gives CASSLEAQGETQYF.